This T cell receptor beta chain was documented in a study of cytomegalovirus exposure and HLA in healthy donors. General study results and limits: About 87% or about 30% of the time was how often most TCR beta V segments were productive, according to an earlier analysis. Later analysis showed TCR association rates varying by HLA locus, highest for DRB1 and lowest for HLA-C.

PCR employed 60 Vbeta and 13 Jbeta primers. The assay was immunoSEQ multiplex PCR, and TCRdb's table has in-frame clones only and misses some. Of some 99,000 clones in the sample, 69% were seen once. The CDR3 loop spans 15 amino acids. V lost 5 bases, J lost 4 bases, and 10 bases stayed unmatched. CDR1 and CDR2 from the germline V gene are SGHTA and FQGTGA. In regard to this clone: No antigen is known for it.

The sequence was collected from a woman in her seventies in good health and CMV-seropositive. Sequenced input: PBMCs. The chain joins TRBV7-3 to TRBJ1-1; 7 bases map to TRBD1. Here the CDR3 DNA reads TGTGCCAGCAGCCGCACCACAGGGGTTGGCACTGAAGCTTTCTTT. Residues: CASSRTTGVGTEAFF. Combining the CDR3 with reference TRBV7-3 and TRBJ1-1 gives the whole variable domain GAGVSQTPSNKVTEKGKYVELRCDPISGHTALYWYRQSLGQGPEFLIYFQGTGAADDSGLPNDRFFAVRPEGSVSTLKIQRTERGDSAVYLCASSRTTGVGTEAFFGQGTRLTVV.